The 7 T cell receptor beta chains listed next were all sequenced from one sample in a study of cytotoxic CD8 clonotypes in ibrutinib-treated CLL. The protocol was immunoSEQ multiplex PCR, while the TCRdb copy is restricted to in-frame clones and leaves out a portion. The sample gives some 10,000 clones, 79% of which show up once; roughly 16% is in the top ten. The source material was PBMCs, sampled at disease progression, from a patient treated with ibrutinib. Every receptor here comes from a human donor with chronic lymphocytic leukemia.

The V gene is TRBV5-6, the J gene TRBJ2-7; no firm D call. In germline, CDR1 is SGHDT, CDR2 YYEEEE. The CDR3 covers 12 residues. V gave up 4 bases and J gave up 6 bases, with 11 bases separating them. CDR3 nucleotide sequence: TGTGCCAGCAGCGGGAATTCCGTCGAGCAGTACTTC. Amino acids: CASSGNSVEQYF.

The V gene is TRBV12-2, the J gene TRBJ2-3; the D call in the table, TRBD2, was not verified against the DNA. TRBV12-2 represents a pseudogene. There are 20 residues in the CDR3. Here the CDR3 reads CASRPRRTGGRLGYTDTQYF. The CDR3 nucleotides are TGTGCAAGTCGCCCACGGAGGACGGGAGGTCGTTTGGGGTACACAGATACGCAGTATTTT.

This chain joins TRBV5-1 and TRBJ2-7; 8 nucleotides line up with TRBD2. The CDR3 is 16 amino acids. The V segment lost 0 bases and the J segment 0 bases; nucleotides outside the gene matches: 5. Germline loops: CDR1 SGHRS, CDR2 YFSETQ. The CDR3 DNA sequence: TGCGCCAGCAGCTTGGTAGGCGGGGGGCCCTCCTACGAGCAGTACTTC. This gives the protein CASSLVGGGPSYEQYF.

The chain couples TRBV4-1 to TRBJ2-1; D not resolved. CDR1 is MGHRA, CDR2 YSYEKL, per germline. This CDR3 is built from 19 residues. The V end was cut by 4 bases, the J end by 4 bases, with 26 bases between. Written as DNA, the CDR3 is TGCGCCAGCAGCCTTGAGACCCCACGGGCTCCACGCCTGTACAATGAGCAGTTCTTC. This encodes CASSLETPRAPRLYNEQFF.

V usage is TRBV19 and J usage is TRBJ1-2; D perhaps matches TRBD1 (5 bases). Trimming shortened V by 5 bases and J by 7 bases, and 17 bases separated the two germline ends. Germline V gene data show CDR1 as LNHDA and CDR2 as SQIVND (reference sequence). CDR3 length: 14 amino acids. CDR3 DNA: TGTGCCAGTAGTTCGATACTCCATGGGGCTGGCTACACCTTC. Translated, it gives CASSSILHGAGYTF.

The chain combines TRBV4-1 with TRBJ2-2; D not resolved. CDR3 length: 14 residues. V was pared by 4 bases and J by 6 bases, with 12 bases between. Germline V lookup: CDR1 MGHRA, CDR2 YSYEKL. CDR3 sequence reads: CASSPTLLSGELFF. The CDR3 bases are TGCGCCAGCAGCCCAACTCTGTTATCCGGGGAGCTGTTTTTT.

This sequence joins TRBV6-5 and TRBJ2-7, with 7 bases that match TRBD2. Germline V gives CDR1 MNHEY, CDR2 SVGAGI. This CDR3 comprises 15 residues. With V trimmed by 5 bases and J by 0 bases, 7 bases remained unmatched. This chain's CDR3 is CASSKKRERSYEQYF. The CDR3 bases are TGTGCCAGCAGTAAAAAGCGGGAACGCTCCTACGAGCAGTACTTC.